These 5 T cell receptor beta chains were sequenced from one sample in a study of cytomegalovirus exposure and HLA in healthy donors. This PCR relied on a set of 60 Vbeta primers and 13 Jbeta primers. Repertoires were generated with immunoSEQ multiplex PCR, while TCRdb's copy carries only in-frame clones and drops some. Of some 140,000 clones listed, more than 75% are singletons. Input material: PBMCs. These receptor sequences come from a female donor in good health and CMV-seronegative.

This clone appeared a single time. This chain's CDR3 is CASSQGGTWEQYF. CDR3 nucleotide sequence: TGCGCCAGCAGCCAGGGTGGTACGTGGGAGCAGTACTTC. The V and J genes are TRBV5-1 and TRBJ2-7, with D perhaps TRBD1 (5 bases). Germline V gene sequence: CDR1 SGHRS, CDR2 YFSETQ. Trimming cost V 4 bases and J 7 bases, with 15 bases left between them. The CDR3 runs to 13 residues.

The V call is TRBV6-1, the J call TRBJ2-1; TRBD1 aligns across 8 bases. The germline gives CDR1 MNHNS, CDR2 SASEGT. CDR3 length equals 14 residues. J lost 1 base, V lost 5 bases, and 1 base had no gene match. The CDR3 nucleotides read TGTGCCAGCAGTAGACAGGGGTCCTACAATGAGCAGTTCTTC. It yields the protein CASSRQGSYNEQFF.

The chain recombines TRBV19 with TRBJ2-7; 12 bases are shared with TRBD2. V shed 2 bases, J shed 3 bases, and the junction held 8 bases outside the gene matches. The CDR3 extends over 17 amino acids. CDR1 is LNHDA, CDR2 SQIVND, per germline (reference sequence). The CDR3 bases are TGTGCCAGTAGTATAAGGCTCGGACTAGCGGGAAGCTACGAGCAGTACTTC. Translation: CASSIRLGLAGSYEQYF.

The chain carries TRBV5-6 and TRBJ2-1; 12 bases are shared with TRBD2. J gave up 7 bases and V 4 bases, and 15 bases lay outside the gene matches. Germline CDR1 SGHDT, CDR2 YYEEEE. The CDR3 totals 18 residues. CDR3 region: CASSVQRLAGEPSNEQFF. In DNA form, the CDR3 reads TGTGCCAGCAGCGTACAAAGACTAGCGGGAGAACCCAGTAATGAGCAGTTCTTC.

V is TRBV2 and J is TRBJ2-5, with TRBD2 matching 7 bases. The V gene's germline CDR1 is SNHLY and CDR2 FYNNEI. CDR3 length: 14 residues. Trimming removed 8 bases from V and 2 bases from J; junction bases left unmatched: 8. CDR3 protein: CASRSGAPQETQYF. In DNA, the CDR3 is TGTGCCAGCCGGAGCGGGGCCCCTCAAGAGACCCAGTACTTC.